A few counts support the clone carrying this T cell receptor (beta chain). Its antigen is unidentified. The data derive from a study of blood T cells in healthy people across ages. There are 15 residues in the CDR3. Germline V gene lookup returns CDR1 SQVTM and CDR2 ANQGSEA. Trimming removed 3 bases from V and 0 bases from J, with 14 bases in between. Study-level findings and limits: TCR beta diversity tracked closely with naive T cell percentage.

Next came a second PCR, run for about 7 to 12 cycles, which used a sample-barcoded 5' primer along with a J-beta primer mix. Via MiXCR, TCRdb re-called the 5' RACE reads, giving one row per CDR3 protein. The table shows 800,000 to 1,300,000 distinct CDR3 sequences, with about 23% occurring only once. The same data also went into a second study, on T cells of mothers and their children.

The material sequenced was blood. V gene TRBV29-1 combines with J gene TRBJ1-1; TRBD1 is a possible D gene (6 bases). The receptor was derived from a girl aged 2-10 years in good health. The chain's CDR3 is CSVDGQQGLNTEAFF. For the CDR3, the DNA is TGCAGCGTTGATGGGCAACAGGGTTTGAACACTGAAGCTTTCTTT.